This entry is about one T cell receptor (beta chain). Which antigen it targets is not known. Base qualities were left out, and no much larger clone turns up one base away. The cohort consisted of some 670 healthy bone marrow donors. At the time of sampling, every cohort member was nominally healthy, though immune exposures that went unrecorded were likely present. The donor was CMV seropositive and was included in the group of approximately 310 seropositive cohort members. A peripheral blood sample was provided by each donor, and peripheral blood mononuclear cells were used for TCR beta sequencing. The Qiagen DNeasy Blood Extraction Kit was used to extract genomic DNA from the blood cell samples. The CDR3 contains 15 residues, cysteine and phenylalanine counted. Solely the CDR3 DNA is kept, with 45 bases framed from the first base. Ends trimmed: V by 3 bases, J by 3 bases; bases unmatched to a gene: 9. CDR1 and CDR2 (GTSNPN, SVGIG) derive from the germline V gene (reference sequence).

The data stem from a study of cytomegalovirus exposure and HLA in healthy donors (TCRdb year 2017). Regarding the study in general: According to an earlier analysis of a few hundred of the donors, some 180 million T cells yielded over 100 million unique TCR beta sequences and approximately 300 Gb of sequence data. An early release covering more than 500 HLA-typed donors comprised approximately 300 gigabases of sequencing data and tens of millions of unique TCR sequences. Of the 350 to 400 genotyped donors, 65% to 90% fell in the genetic ancestry cluster associated with self-reported Caucasian donors. The study aimed to test whether cataloging public T cell receptors could reveal signatures of past pathogen exposure. The study used immunosequencing to profile the T cell repertoires of approximately 690 subjects and linked those repertoires to cytomegalovirus serostatus. A separate validation cohort of roughly 130 different subjects was used in addition to the approximately 610-subject first cohort. To predict cytomegalovirus infection status, the study combined high-throughput TCR immunosequencing, statistical association of individual TCRs with disease status, and machine learning. To study patterns of TCR occurrence, a later analysis re-analyzed previously published TCR beta repertoires from 550 to 800 donors and added high-resolution HLA genotyping. Rather than using new phenotypic data, the later analysis identified candidate immune exposures from TCR beta sequences and from how often those sequences occurred across donors. To decide whether each TCR beta V gene segment behaved as functional or pseudogenic, an earlier analysis of some 580 of the donors relied on high-throughput TCR beta sequencing. Donor age, sex, ethnicity and CMV serostatus were compiled together with the repertoire data. In a later genetic analysis, genome-wide SNP genotypes for 398 of the 666 donors were used, and that subset was treated as a discovery cohort. All discovery cohort repertoires had been generated using a single sequencing platform. Class I and class II HLA loci were covered by the typing at four-digit resolution. Typing coverage differed by locus: A, B, C, DRB1 and DQB1 were typed in about 620-640 donors, DQA1 in about 500, DPA1 in 600 to 610, and DPB1 in 450 to 490. Roughly 5 DR-DQ haplotypes were handled as single units for association and clustering because linkage in the cohort was strong. Across about 380 genotyped donors of the cohort, an average of roughly 250,000 unique TCR beta nucleotide sequences per donor were sequenced, and 15% to 20% of those sequences were non-productive. Results and caveats for the whole study, not just this receptor: HLA typing was unavailable for some donors at each locus, so association tests used only the typed subset. In vitro tests confirmed that a few of the cytomegalovirus-associated TCR beta chains recognize cytomegalovirus antigens. According to a later analysis, most CMV-associated TCR beta chains appeared to be HLA-restricted, and the HLA associations seemed to be driven largely by CMV exposure. Because counts were too low, about 18 rarely observed V segments, including chromosome 9 orphons, were excluded from the earlier analysis of several hundred of the donors. A later analysis found that HLA-associated TCR beta chains were more clonally expanded and had lower generation probabilities than equally common non-associated chains. When HLA alleles, especially DR and DQ, strongly co-occurred, attributing TCR associations to individual alleles was difficult. While some public TCRs were present in many individuals, most TCR sequences turned up only very rarely across donors. In an earlier analysis of a few hundred of the donors, most TCR beta V segments were observed in productive rearrangements about 90% or about 30% of the time, broadly matching IMGT annotations. A total of fewer than 200 TCR beta chains were listed by the study as associated with cytomegalovirus. A later analysis reported that several top co-occurrence clusters appeared linked to parvovirus B19, influenza, CMV and Epstein-Barr virus. CMV serostatus was the only immune exposure information available for the cohort. Presence/absence analyses assumed roughly uniform sequencing depth across donors, an assumption that may not hold. A further reported finding was that TCR beta sequences accurately predicted the HLA-A and HLA-B alleles for most subjects in the first cohort. Compared with the roughly 670-donor mean, donors in an Asian-associated ancestry cluster had fewer N-insertions in productive TCRs, according to a later genetic analysis. Because the 87-base-pair reads could not distinguish some IMGT-functional V segments, including TRBV6-2 and TRBV6-3, those segments were excluded. According to a later analysis, TCR association rates differed among HLA loci, with DRB1 alleles showing the most associated TCRs and HLA-C alleles showing the fewest. The cohort was sequenced for TCR beta chains only, and without alpha or paired-chain data the features that could be detected were limited. It was suggested by the authors that the approach could potentially be generalized to other disease states and immunological phenotypes. The classifier was reported to diagnose cytomegalovirus status with high specificity and sensitivity in both the original and validation cohorts. A later genetic analysis associated a missense DCLRE1C variant with V-gene and J-gene trimming of TCR beta chains, and an independent cohort replicated the association. A cluster of highly shared sequence variants was judged likely to represent a technical artifact of the sequencing pipeline. A later analysis associated 16,951 TCR beta sequences with specific HLA alleles at a false discovery rate of 0.05. Correlated functional status among segregating V segments might reflect linkage disequilibrium, but an unknown experimental factor could not be ruled out.

Library generation was performed with the immunoSEQ multiplex PCR assay. A mixture of 60 forward primers for TCR Vbeta segments and 13 reverse primers for TCR Jbeta segments was used in the multiplex PCR. The CDR3 region of rearranged TCR beta genes was amplified from genomic DNA with a multiplex PCR assay. The Illumina HiSeq System was used to sequence the amplified TCR beta libraries as 87-base-pair reads. As for how the authors treated the data: A later analysis counted tens of millions of unique TCR beta chains across the 550 to 800 repertoires, and around 12 million of these chains were shared by at least two donors. To remove PCR and sequencing errors, raw reads were error-corrected and collapsed into unique sequences using a nearest-neighbor algorithm that merged closely related sequences. V, D and J gene segments were assigned by aligning CDR3 sequences to IMGT reference sequences. For a sequence to be retained, a match of at least six nucleotides was required to both a V gene segment and a J gene segment. A rearrangement was called productive if the CDR3 had no stop codons and remained in frame with V and J, and every other rearrangement was called non-productive. Following IMGT convention, CDR3 was defined as the stretch from the second conserved V-encoded cysteine up to the conserved J-encoded phenylalanine. The earlier analysis of about 610 of the donors excluded any sequence lacking an unambiguous match to a single V gene segment. An earlier analysis of several hundred of the donors called V segments functional above 56.7% productive rearrangements and segregating when the between-donor standard deviation exceeded 5%. A statistical classification framework was built to diagnose cytomegalovirus status from the catalog of TCR beta chain sequences. A later analysis assigned V and J genes by comparing TCR nucleotide sequences with IMGT/GENE-DB human TR gene sequences. In a later analysis, CDR3 sequences and most-parsimonious VDJ recombination scenarios were assigned using the TCRdist pipeline. A later analysis defined each TCR beta chain by its CDR3 amino acid sequence plus V-gene family, and excluded reads lacking a unique V-gene family. To address suspected cross-contamination and a sequencing artifact, a later analysis removed around 600 highly shared, low-generation-probability nucleotide sequences. In a later analysis, a clonal expansion index was calculated for each public chain from normalized within-repertoire ranks of inferred template counts. In a later analysis, generation probabilities were computed using a VDJ recombination model fitted to out-of-frame rearrangements, and the results were checked against IGoR. In a later analysis, hypergeometric tests were used to score TCR-TCR, TCR-HLA and TCR-CMV co-occurrence, with a repertoire-size bias correction applied to TCR pairs. To estimate false discovery rates, a later analysis permuted the HLA or CMV assignments 20 times. A later analysis grouped co-occurring TCRs with DBSCAN, adding TCRdist sequence similarity when clustering within HLA-allele-positive subsets. For co-occurrence clustering, repertoires with fewer than 30,000 or more than 120,000 public chains were excluded, along with five repertoires with anomalous nucleotide sharing. The clones in this table, taken by TCRdb from immuneACCESS, are in-frame only. Not every clone is retained; where verified, under half of the shortfall comes from an unresolved V gene, and the cause of the rest is unknown. Clone size and the V and J calls come from that table; the DNA yielded D and trimming. Present in this sample are about 96,000 clones, 60% to 75% of which were seen just once. The ten largest clones add up to around 3% of the sample.

Recombination linked TRBV30 to TRBJ1-1, and 8 bases in between align with TRBD1. Sequenced input: PBMCs. This receptor was identified in a female donor in good health and CMV-seropositive. In nucleotides, the sequence is TGTGCCTGGAGCAAAACCGGACAGGGTCACACTGAAGCTTTCTTT. Its protein reads: CAWSKTGQGHTEAFF.